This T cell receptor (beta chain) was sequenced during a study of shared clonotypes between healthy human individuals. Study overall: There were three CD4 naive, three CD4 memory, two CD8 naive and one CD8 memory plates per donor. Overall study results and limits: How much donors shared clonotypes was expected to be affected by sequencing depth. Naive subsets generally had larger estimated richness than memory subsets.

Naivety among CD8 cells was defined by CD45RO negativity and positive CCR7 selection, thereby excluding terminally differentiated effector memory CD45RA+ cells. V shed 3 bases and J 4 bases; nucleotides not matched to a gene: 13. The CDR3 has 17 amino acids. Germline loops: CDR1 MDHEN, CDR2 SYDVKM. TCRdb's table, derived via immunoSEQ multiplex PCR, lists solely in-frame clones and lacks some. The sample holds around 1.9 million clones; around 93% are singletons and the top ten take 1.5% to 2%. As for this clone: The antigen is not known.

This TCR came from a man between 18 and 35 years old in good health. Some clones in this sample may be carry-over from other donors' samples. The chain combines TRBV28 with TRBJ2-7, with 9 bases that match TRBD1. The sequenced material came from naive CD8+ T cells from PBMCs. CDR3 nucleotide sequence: TGTGCCAGCAGTTTGGCAAGTCGACGGGACAGGGTTTACGAGCAGTACTTC. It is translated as CASSLASRRDRVYEQYF.